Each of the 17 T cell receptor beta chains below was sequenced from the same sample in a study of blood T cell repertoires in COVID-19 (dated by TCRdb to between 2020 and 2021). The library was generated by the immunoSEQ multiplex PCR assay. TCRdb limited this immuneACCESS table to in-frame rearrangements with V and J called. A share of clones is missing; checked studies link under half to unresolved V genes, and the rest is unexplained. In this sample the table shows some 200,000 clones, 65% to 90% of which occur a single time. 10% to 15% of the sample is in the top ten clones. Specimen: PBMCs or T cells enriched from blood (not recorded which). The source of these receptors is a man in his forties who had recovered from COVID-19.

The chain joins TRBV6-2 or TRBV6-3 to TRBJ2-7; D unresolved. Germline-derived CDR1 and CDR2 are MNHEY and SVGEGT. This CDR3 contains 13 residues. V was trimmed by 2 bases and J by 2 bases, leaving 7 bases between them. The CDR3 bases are TGTGCCAGCAGTTACAGCGTGGCCTACGAGCAGTACTTC. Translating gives CASSYSVAYEQYF.

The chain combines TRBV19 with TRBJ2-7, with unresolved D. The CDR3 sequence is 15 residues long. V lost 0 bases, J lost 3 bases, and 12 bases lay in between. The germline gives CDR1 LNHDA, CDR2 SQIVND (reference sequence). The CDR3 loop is CASSIDSAGYYEQYF. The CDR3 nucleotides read TGTGCCAGTAGTATAGATTCAGCAGGCTACTACGAGCAGTACTTC.

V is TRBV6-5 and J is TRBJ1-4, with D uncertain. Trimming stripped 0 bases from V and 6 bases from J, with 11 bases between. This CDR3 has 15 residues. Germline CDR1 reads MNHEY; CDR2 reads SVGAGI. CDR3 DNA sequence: TGTGCCAGCAGTTACTCGTCCTTGAGAGATGAAAAACTGTTTTTT. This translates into CASSYSSLRDEKLFF.

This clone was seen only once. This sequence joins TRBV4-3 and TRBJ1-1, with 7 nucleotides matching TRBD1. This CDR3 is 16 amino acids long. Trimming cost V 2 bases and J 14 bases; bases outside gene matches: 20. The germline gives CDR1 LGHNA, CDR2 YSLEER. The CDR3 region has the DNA TGCGCCAGCAGCCAATTGCCCGGGACAGCTACTACCGGATGGTTCTTT. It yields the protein CASSQLPGTATTGWFF.

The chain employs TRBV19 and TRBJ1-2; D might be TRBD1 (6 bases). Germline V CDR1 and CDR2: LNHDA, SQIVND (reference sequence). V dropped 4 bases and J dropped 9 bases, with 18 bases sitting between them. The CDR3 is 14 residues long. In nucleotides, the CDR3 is TGTGCCAGTAGTAGACCCCAGGGGAGGGGGAGCTACACCTTC. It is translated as CASSRPQGRGSYTF. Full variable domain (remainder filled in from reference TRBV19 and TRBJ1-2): DGGITQSPKYLFRKEGQNVTLSCEQNLNHDAMYWYRQDPGQGLRLIYYSQIVNDFQKGDIAEGYSVSREKKESFPLTVTSAQKNPTAFYLCASSRPQGRGSYTFGSGTRLTVV.

In DNA form, the CDR3 reads TGTGCCAGCAGCCATAGCGGGAGGGCCCGCGAGCAGTACGTC. Its translation is CASSHSGRAREQYV. The chain couples TRBV6-5 to TRBJ2-7; 11 bases line up with TRBD2. Losses at the gene ends were 6 bases for V and 6 bases for J; bases not matched to a gene: 7. The CDR3 length is 14 residues. CDR1 and CDR2 from the germline V gene are MNHEY and SVGAGI.

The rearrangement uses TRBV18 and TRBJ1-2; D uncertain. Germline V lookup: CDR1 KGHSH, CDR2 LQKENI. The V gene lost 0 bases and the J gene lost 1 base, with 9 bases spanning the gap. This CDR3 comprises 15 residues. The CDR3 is CASSPPTTNNYGYTF. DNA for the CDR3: TGTGCCAGCTCACCACCAACAACTAATAACTATGGCTACACCTTC.

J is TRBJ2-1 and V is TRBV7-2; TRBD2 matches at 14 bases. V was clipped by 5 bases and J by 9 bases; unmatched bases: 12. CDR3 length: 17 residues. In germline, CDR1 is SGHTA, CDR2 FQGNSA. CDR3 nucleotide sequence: TGTGCCAGCAGCCAAAGCGGGACTAGCGGGAGAGGAGGTGAGCAGTTCTTC. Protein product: CASSQSGTSGRGGEQFF.

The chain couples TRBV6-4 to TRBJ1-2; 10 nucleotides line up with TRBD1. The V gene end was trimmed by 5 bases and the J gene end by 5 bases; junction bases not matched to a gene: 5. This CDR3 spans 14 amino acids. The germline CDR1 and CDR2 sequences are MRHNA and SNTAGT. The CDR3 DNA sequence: TGTGCCAGCAGTCCCGGGACAGGGGTTTATGGCTACACCTTC. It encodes CASSPGTGVYGYTF.

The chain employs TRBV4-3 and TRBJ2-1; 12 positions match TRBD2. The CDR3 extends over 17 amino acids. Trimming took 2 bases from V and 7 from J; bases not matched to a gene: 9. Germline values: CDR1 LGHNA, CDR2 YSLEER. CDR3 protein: CASSQPHLAGGRNEQFF. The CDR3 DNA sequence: TGCGCCAGCAGCCAACCCCATCTAGCGGGAGGGAGGAATGAGCAGTTCTTC.

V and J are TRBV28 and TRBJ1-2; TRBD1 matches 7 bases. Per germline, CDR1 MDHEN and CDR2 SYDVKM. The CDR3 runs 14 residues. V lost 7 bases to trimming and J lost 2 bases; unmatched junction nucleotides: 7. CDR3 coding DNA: TGTGCCAGCACCTCGGGGACAGCCAACTATGGCTACACCTTC. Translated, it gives CASTSGTANYGYTF.

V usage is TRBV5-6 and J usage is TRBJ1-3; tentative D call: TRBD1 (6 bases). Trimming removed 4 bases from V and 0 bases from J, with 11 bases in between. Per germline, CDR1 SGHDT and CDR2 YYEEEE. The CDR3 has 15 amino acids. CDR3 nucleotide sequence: TGTGCCAGCAGCCTCAGGGGCCCCTCTGGAAACACCATATATTTT. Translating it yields CASSLRGPSGNTIYF.

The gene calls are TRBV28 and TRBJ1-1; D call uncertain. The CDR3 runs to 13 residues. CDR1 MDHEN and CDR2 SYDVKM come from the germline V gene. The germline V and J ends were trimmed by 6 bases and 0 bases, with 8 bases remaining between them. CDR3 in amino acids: CASRETVNTEAFF. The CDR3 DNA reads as TGTGCCAGCAGGGAGACGGTGAACACTGAAGCTTTCTTT.

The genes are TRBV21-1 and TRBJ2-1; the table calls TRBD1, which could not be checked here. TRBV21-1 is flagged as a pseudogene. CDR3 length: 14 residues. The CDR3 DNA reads TGTGCCAGCAGCAAGGGACAGGGGGACAATGAGCAGTTCTTC. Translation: CASSKGQGDNEQFF.

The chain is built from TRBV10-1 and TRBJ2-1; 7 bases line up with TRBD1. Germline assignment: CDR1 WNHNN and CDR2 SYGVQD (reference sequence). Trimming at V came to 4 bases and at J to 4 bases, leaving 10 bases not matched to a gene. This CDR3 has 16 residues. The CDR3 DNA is TGCGCCAGCAGTGCCCTCCAGACAGGGTTGTACAATGAGCAGTTCTTC. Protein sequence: CASSALQTGLYNEQFF.

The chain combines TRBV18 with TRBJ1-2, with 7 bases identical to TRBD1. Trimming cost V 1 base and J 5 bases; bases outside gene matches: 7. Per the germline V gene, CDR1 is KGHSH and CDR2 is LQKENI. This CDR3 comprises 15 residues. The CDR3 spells CASSPQDRAGYGYTF. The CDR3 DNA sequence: TGTGCCAGCTCACCACAAGACAGGGCGGGATATGGCTACACCTTC.

Here the CDR3 DNA reads TGTGCCAGCAGTGCGATACAGGGTAGAGGGAAAGGCTACACCTTC. This gives the protein CASSAIQGRGKGYTF. This chain uses TRBV27 with TRBJ1-2; D possibly corresponds to TRBD1 (6 bases). Germline V gives CDR1 MNHEY, CDR2 SMNVEV (reference sequence). V lost 5 bases, J lost 8 bases, and 21 bases lay in between. This CDR3 has 15 amino acids.